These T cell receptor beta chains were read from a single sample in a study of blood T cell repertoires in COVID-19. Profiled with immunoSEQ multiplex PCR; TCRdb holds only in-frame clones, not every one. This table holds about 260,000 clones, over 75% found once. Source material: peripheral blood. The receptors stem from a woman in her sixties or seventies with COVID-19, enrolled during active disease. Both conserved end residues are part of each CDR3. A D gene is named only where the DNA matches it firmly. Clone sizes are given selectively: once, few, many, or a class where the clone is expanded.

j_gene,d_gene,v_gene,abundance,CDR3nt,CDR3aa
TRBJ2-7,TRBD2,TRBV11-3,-,TGTGCCAGCAGCTTACGACTAGCGGGAGTTGACGAGCAGTACTTC,CASSLRLAGVDEQYF
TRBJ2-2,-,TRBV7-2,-,TGTGCCAGCAGCCTTTTAAGCGGGCGTGGCACCGGGGAGCTGTTTTTT,CASSLLSGRGTGELFF
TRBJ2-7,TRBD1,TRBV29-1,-,TGCAGCTCAGGACAGGGGCCCGAGCAGTACTTC,CSSGQGPEQYF
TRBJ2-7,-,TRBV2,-,TGTGCCAGCAGGGAGAGTTCTAATTACGAGCAGTACTTC,CASRESSNYEQYF
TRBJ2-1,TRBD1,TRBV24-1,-,TGTGCCACCAGTGATTACCCGGGACAGGGGAGCTCCTACAATGAGCAGTTCTTC,CATSDYPGQGSSYNEQFF
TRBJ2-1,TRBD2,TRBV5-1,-,TGCGCCAGCAGCCCCGGACTAGCAACTTACAATGAGCAGTTCTTC,CASSPGLATYNEQFF
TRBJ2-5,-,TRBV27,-,TGTGCCAGCAGTTTATTAAGGGGGGAGACCCAGTACTTC,CASSLLRGETQYF
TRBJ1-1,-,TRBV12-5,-,TGTGCTAGTGGCCTTACAGGTGAAGCTTTCTTT,CASGLTGEAFF
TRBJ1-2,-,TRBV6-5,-,TGTGCCAGCAGTTACCGTACCCCGGAGGGCTACACCTTC,CASSYRTPEGYTF
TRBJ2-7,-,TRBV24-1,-,TGTGCCACCAGTGATTCTGCGGACTACGAGCAGTACTTC,CATSDSADYEQYF
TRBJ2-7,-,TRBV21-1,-,TGTGCCAGCAGCAATGGGGGGGAAAGCTCCTACGAGCAGTACTTC,CASSNGGESSYEQYF
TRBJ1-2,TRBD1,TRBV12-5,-,TGTGCTAGTGGCACGGACAGGGCCTATGGCTACACCTTC,CASGTDRAYGYTF
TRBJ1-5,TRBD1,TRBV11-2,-,TGTGCCAGCAGCTTTAACAGGGGGGACAATCAGCCCCAGCATTTT,CASSFNRGDNQPQHF
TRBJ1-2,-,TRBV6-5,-,TGTGCCAGCAAAAGGTCAGGGGTAGGCTACACCTTC,CASKRSGVGYTF
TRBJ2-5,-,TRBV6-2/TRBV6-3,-,TGTGCCAGCAGTTACGGACTTAGTCCAATGGAGACCCAGTACTTC,CASSYGLSPMETQYF
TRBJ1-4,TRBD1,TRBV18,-,TGTGCCAGCTCACCGGGACAGAGAGAAAAACTGTTTTTT,CASSPGQREKLFF
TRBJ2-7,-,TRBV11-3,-,TGTGCCAGCAGTGAAGGGGTCTACGAGCAGTACTTC,CASSEGVYEQYF
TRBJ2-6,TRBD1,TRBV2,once,TGTGCCAGCAGATCACCGGGACAGGAGCTCTCTGGGGCCAACGTCCTGACTTTC,CASRSPGQELSGANVLTF
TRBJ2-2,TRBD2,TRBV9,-,TGTGCCAGCAGCGCCAACCCGGGACTAGGAACCGGGGAGCTGTTTTTT,CASSANPGLGTGELFF
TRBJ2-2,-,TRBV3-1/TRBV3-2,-,TGTGCCACTAAACCAACAGGGAACACCGGGGAGCTGTTTTTT,CATKPTGNTGELFF
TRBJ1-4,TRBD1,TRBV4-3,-,TGCGCCAGCAGCCCTACAGGGGTAGCTAATGAAAAACTGTTTTTT,CASSPTGVANEKLFF
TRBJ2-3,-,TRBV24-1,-,TGTGCCACCAGTGATGGGGGACTAGATACGCAGTATTTT,CATSDGGLDTQYF
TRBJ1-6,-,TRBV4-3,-,TGCGCCAGCAGCCAACTCCCTAGGAATTCACCCCTCCACTTT,CASSQLPRNSPLHF
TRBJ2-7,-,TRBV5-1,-,TGCGCCAGCAGACCGGAGGGGTACGAGCAGTACTTC,CASRPEGYEQYF
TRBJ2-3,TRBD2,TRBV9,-,TGTGCCAGCAGCGTATGGGGAGGGAGCACAGATACGCAGTATTTT,CASSVWGGSTDTQYF
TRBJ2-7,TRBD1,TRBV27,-,TGTGCCAGCAGTCCAACCGGGACAGGGGGCGAGCAGTACTTC,CASSPTGTGGEQYF
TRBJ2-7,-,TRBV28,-,TGTGCCGGAAGCGGGACACAGTCCTACGAGCAGTACTTC,CAGSGTQSYEQYF
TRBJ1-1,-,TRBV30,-,TGTGCCTGGACTACAGAGCTGAACACTGAAGCTTTCTTT,CAWTTELNTEAFF
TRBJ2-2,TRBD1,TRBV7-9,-,TGTGCCAGCAGTCCCACAGGGGTTGGAACCGGGGAGCTGTTTTTT,CASSPTGVGTGELFF
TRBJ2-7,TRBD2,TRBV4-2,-,TGTGCCAGCAGCAAGGGACTAGCGTCCTACGAGCAGTACTTC,CASSKGLASYEQYF
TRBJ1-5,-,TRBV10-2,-,TGCGCCAGCAGCTTAGGTGGGCAGGGGCTTCAGCCCCAGCATTTT,CASSLGGQGLQPQHF
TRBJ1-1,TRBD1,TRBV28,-,TGTGCCAGCAGTTTTCAGGGGGTGTGGACTGAAGCTTTCTTT,CASSFQGVWTEAFF
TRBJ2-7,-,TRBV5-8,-,TGTGCCAGCAGCGCCCGGACACTCTCCTACGAGCAGTACTTC,CASSARTLSYEQYF
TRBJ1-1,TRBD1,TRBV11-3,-,TGTGCCAGCAGCTCAAACAGGGGGCGGAACACTGAAGCTTTCTTT,CASSSNRGRNTEAFF
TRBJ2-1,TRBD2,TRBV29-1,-,TGCAGCGTTGATCATAGCGGGAGGAAGTTCTTC,CSVDHSGRKFF
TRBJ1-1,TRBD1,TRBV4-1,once,TGCGCCAGCAGCCACCGCAGGGGGGCCACTGAAGCTTTCTTT,CASSHRRGATEAFF
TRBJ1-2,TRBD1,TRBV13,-,TGTGCCAGCAGCCCTGGGACAGTCAGCTATGGCTACACCTTC,CASSPGTVSYGYTF
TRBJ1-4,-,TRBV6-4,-,TGTGCCAGCAGTGATCGCAGGAAGAAGGAGGGTGAAAAACTGTTTTTT,CASSDRRKKEGEKLFF
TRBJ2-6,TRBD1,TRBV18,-,TGTGCCAGCTCACGATGGGGACAGGGAGACTCTGGGGCCAACGTCCTGACTTTC,CASSRWGQGDSGANVLTF
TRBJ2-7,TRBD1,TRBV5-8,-,TGTGCCAGCAGCTCCGACAGGGTCCCCTACGAGCAGTACTTC,CASSSDRVPYEQYF
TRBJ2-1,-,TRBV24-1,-,TGTGCCACCAGTGTTCAGGGTAACGAGCAGTTCTTC,CATSVQGNEQFF